The clone carrying this T cell receptor beta chain was observed at least ten times. Using immunoSEQ multiplex PCR, the repertoire was profiled, and TCRdb retains in-frame clones only, with some absent. The sample lists about 260,000 clones, 80% to 90% occurring once. This sample is drawn from a study of blood T cell repertoires in COVID-19. This study enrolled people aged roughly 18 to 90 from roughly 24 US geographic areas. V lost 3 bases and J lost 0, with 6 bases in between. The length of the CDR3 is 14 residues. Germline CDR1 SEHNR, CDR2 FQNEAQ (reference sequence). The chain links TRBV7-9 to TRBJ1-3; no clear D. The sample was PBMCs or T cells enriched from blood (not recorded which). The TCR was taken from a man aged 30 to 39 with acute COVID-19. The CDR3 sequence: CASSFPTSGNTIYF. The CDR3 region has the DNA TGTGCCAGCAGCTTCCCTACCTCTGGAAACACCATATATTTT. Full variable domain (rest looked up from reference TRBV7-9 and TRBJ1-3): DTGVSQNPRHKITKRGQNVTFRCDPISEHNRLYWYRQTLGQGPEFLTYFQNEAQLEKSRLLSDRFSAERPKGSFSTLEIQRTEQGDSAMYLCASSFPTSGNTIYFGEGSWLTVV.